These 31 T cell receptor beta chains were sequenced from one sample in a study of Graves' ophthalmopathy and Graves' hyperthyroidism. Beta-chain TCR CDR3 regions were amplified from RNA transcripts. An initial RT-PCR round employing HTBI primers preceded a second-round multiplex PCR. Via MiXCR, TCRdb re-called the multiplex PCR reads, giving one row per CDR3 protein. The sample contains 240,000 or so distinct CDR3 sequences, less than 55% of which appear only once. Sequenced sample: peripheral blood. These TCRs come from an adult man with Graves' ophthalmopathy.

V gene TRBV20-1 combines with J gene TRBJ1-1, with D hard to call. V was clipped by 3 bases and J by 0 bases, with 8 bases between them. The V gene's germline CDR1 is DFQATT and CDR2 SNEGSKA (reference sequence). This CDR3 comprises 13 residues. CDR3 sequence reads: CSASRGMNTEAFF. The CDR3 DNA is TGCAGTGCTAGTCGTGGCATGAACACTGAAGCTTTCTTT.

There are a few counts of this clonotype. This chain joins TRBV10-1 and TRBJ1-6; 10 bases are shared with TRBD1. With V trimmed by 6 bases and J by 10 bases, 6 bases remained unmatched. Germline CDR1 reads WNHNN; CDR2 reads SYGVQD (reference sequence). The CDR3 consists of 14 residues. CDR3 nucleotides: TGCGCCAGCAGCTCCGGGACAGGGGAGTCACCCCTCCACTTT. It codes for CASSSGTGESPLHF.

In this sample, this clonotype turned up a few times. The chain joins TRBV9 to TRBJ2-5, with 9 bases identical to TRBD2. This CDR3 region has 16 residues. The germline V gene has CDR1 SGDLS and CDR2 YYNGEE. The J segment lost 4 bases and the V segment lost 0 bases, leaving 7 bases of the junction unmatched. The CDR3 protein is CASSVGAGGVGETQYF. The CDR3 DNA sequence: TGTGCCAGCAGCGTAGGAGCGGGAGGTGTCGGAGAGACCCAGTACTTC.

Only a few counts were recorded for this clonotype. This sequence joins TRBV6-5 and TRBJ1-1; D gene uncertain. CDR3 size: 13 residues. Germline-derived CDR1 and CDR2 are MNHEY and SVGAGI. Trimming pared 2 bases from V and 5 bases from J, leaving 9 bases between. CDR3 amino acids: CASSYRGMTEAFF. CDR3 DNA: TGTGCCAGCAGTTACCGTGGAATGACTGAAGCTTTCTTT.

This clonotype has a handful of counts. This chain connects TRBV7-3 to TRBJ1-6; 10 bases map to TRBD1. J gave up 0 bases and V 1 base, and 15 bases lay outside the gene matches. The germline CDR1 and CDR2 sequences are SGHTA and FQGTGA. CDR3 length: 22 amino acids. This CDR3 reads CASSLKEGGQGGISSYNSPLHF. The CDR3 DNA follows: TGTGCCAGCAGCTTAAAGGAGGGCGGACAGGGGGGAATTAGCTCCTATAATTCACCCCTCCACTTT.

The CDR3, as DNA: TGTGCCAGCAGCCAAGACCCTTATTACACCGGGGAGCTGTTTTTT. Its protein is CASSQDPYYTGELFF. The chain carries TRBV9 and TRBJ2-2, with unresolved D. The CDR3 length is 15 residues. V gave up 4 bases and J gave up 3 bases, with 13 bases separating them. CDR1 is SGDLS and CDR2 is YYNGEE in the germline V gene.

The CDR3 region is CASAPGDSRRDGGQYF. The CDR3 DNA sequence: TGTGCCAGCGCCCCTGGGGACAGCCGGCGGGACGGAGGGCAGTACTTC. The chain carries TRBV7-2 and TRBJ2-7; D may be TRBD1 (7 bases). V was pared by 8 bases and J by 9 bases, with 29 bases between. CDR1 is SGHTA, CDR2 FQGNSA, per germline. The CDR3 loop spans 16 amino acids.

The chain is built from TRBV6-6 and TRBJ2-5; D remains ambiguous. The CDR3 has 12 residues. CDR1 and CDR2 (germline): MNHNY, SVGAGI (reference sequence). The ends were cut back, 5 bases at V and 7 bases at J, with 11 bases in the middle. The CDR3 sequence is CASSEAPGTQYF. The CDR3 DNA reads TGTGCCAGCAGTGAAGCGCCCGGGACCCAGTACTTC.

J is TRBJ2-2 and V is TRBV12-3 or TRBV12-4; a possible D gene is TRBD2 (5 bases). Trimming took 6 bases from V and 3 from J, leaving 14 bases between them. The CDR3 loop spans 15 amino acids. CDR3: CASRPGVGDTGELFF. For the CDR3, the DNA is TGTGCCAGCAGACCCGGGGTGGGAGACACCGGGGAGCTGTTTTTT.

The chain combines TRBV15 with TRBJ1-6; D might be TRBD1 (5 bases). Germline CDR1 LNHNV, CDR2 YYDKDF (reference sequence). Trimming left V 7 bases short and J 6 bases short, with 16 bases between. CDR3 length: 15 residues. CDR3 amino acids: CATTRDNGGNSPLHF. The CDR3 DNA follows: TGTGCCACCACAAGGGATAACGGGGGTAATTCACCCCTCCACTTT.

This clonotype has at least ten counts. The V gene is TRBV7-8, the J gene TRBJ2-6; D not resolved. V lost 5 bases to trimming and J lost 0 bases, with 11 bases between them. The V gene's germline CDR1 is SGHVS and CDR2 FQNEAQ. The CDR3 totals 16 residues. Here the CDR3 reads CASSPSVSSGANVLTF. The CDR3 nucleotides are TGTGCCAGCAGCCCCTCAGTGAGCTCTGGGGCCAACGTCCTGACTTTC.

J is TRBJ2-7 and V is TRBV7-2; 8 bases are shared with TRBD1. Losses at the gene ends were 2 bases for V and 1 base for J; bases not matched to a gene: 4. Per germline, CDR1 SGHTA and CDR2 FQGNSA. The CDR3 sequence is 15 residues long. The CDR3 region has the DNA TGTGCCAGCAGCTTATGGACAGGGCCGTCCTACGAGCAGTACTTC. Translated: CASSLWTGPSYEQYF. Complete variable domain (other parts from reference TRBV7-2 and TRBJ2-7): GAGVSQSPSNKVTEKGKDVELRCDPISGHTALYWYRQSLGQGLEFLIYFQGNSAPDKSGLPSDRFSAERTGGSVSTLTIQRTQQEDSAVYLCASSLWTGPSYEQYFGPGTRLTVT.

The V gene is TRBV7-3, the J gene TRBJ2-7; D perhaps matches TRBD2 (5 bases). The CDR3 loop spans 16 amino acids. Germline lookup yields CDR1 SGHTA and CDR2 FQGTGA. The V end was cut by 3 bases, the J end by 0 bases, with 15 bases between. The CDR3 here is CASSLLREGSSYEQYF. DNA for the CDR3: TGTGCCAGCAGCTTGCTTAGAGAAGGGAGCTCCTACGAGCAGTACTTC.

J is TRBJ2-1 and V is TRBV10-3, with D perhaps TRBD1 or TRBD2 (5 bases each). The CDR3 consists of 17 residues. In germline, CDR1 is ENHRY, CDR2 SYGVKD. V lost 4 bases and J 6 bases, leaving 22 bases between the germline ends. CDR3 nucleotides: TGTGCCATCAGTGGAACGGGACGCCGGAAAACCTCCAATGAGCAGTTCTTC. It translates to CAISGTGRRKTSNEQFF.

As regards this clonotype: A read error may produce the germline difference seen at one junction end. The chain has TRBV7-2 and TRBJ2-5, with 12 nucleotides matching TRBD2. This CDR3 has 15 amino acids. Germline CDR1 reads SGHTA; CDR2 reads FQGNSA. CDR3 bases: TGTGCCAGCAACTTAGGACTAGCGGGGAAAGAGACCCAGTACTTC. Its translation: CASNLGLAGKETQYF.

The chain carries TRBV10-3 and TRBJ2-2; weak D call: TRBD1 (5 bases). The CDR3 loop spans 12 amino acids. The V gene lost 11 bases and the J gene lost 1 base, with 8 bases spanning the gap. CDR1 and CDR2 from the germline V gene are ENHRY and SYGVKD. The CDR3 DNA follows: TGTGCCTGTCAGGGGAACACCGGGGAGCTGTTTTTT. Protein: CACQGNTGELFF.

The gene calls are TRBV7-2 and TRBJ2-5, with 10 nucleotides matching TRBD2. Germline trimming cut 2 bases from V and 5 bases from J; bases unmatched to any gene: 5. Germline V gene data show CDR1 as SGHTA and CDR2 as FQGNSA. The CDR3 has 15 amino acids. DNA for the CDR3: TGTGCCAGCAGCTTAAGCGGGGGGGCAGGGGAGACCCAGTACTTC. This encodes CASSLSGGAGETQYF.

Concerning this clonotype: A much larger clone sits a single nucleotide away, making a read error possible. This chain links TRBV7-8 with TRBJ1-1, with D unclear. With 2 bases removed from V and 0 bases from J, the gap between germline ends came to 7 bases. CDR3 length equals 14 residues. CDR1 and CDR2 (germline): SGHVS, FQNEAQ. CDR3: CASSLNAMNTEAFF. CDR3 nucleotide sequence: TGTGCCAGCAGCTTAAACGCCATGAACACTGAAGCTTTCTTT.

The sample holds a few counts of this clonotype. J is TRBJ2-6 and V is TRBV20-1, with TRBD2 as a possible D gene (5 bases). V lost 3 bases, J lost 0 bases, and 12 bases lay in between. Germline loops: CDR1 DFQATT, CDR2 SNEGSKA (reference sequence). This CDR3 has 16 residues. This CDR3 is CSARAGRISGANVLTF. The CDR3 nucleotides read TGCAGTGCTAGGGCGGGCCGGATCTCTGGGGCCAACGTCCTGACTTTC.

This chain connects TRBV2 to TRBJ2-7; no clear D gene. Germline CDR1 SNHLY, CDR2 FYNNEI. The V gene lost 3 bases and the J gene lost 6 bases, with 12 bases spanning the gap. The CDR3 runs 13 residues. DNA for the CDR3: TGTGCCAGCAGTGAGGCCCCCCCCGGCGAGCAGTACTTC. This encodes CASSEAPPGEQYF.

V is TRBV7-9 and J is TRBJ2-2; 9 bases align to TRBD1. With 3 bases clipped from V and 4 bases from J, the junction kept 9 bases outside the gene matches. Germline V CDR1 and CDR2: SEHNR, FQNEAQ (reference sequence). This CDR3 comprises 17 residues. DNA of the CDR3: TGTGCCAGCAGCTTCGCCGGGACAGGGAGAGTCACCGGGGAGCTGTTTTTT. Its protein product is CASSFAGTGRVTGELFF.

This clonotype appeared a single time. The chain couples TRBV20-1 to TRBJ2-7, with D perhaps matching TRBD1 (7 bases). CDR3 length: 15 residues. Germline-derived CDR1 and CDR2 are DFQATT and SNEGSKA (reference sequence). V was pared by 6 bases and J by 1 base, with 19 bases between. The CDR3: CSARAGGGPSYEQYF. The CDR3 DNA reads TGCAGTGCCAGGGCTGGAGGGGGCCCTTCCTACGAGCAGTACTTC.

The chain recombines TRBV29-1 with TRBJ1-1; D call uncertain. V lost 7 bases, J lost 3 bases, and 15 bases lay in between. Germline V gene lookup returns CDR1 SQVTM and CDR2 ANQGSEA. This CDR3 is 13 amino acids long. Written as DNA, the CDR3 is TGCAGCGCTTCGGCCGACTCGTACACTGAAGCTTTCTTT. Its translation: CSASADSYTEAFF.

This chain joins TRBV15 and TRBJ2-7, with D tentatively TRBD2 (6 bases). CDR3 length equals 17 residues. Trimming cost V 1 base and J 1 base, with 17 bases left between them. Germline lookup yields CDR1 LNHNV and CDR2 YYDKDF (reference sequence). This chain's CDR3 is CATSRASAGSGSYEQYF. DNA for the CDR3: TGTGCCACCAGCAGAGCTTCGGCGGGGAGTGGGTCCTACGAGCAGTACTTC.

This chain uses TRBV7-9 with TRBJ2-7; 7 bases are shared with TRBD1. The CDR3 consists of 17 residues. CDR1 is SEHNR and CDR2 is FQNEAQ in the germline V gene (reference sequence). With 5 bases clipped from V and 7 bases from J, the junction kept 20 bases outside the gene matches. The CDR3 coding sequence is TGTGCCAGCAGCCAACAGAAAGGGGGCCGCTCCTACAATGAGCAGTACTTC. It encodes CASSQQKGGRSYNEQYF. The variable domain in full, with the rest retrieved from reference TRBV7-9 and TRBJ2-7, is DTGVSQNPRHKITKRGQNVTFRCDPISEHNRLYWYRQTLGQGPEFLTYFQNEAQLEKSRLLSDRFSAERPKGSFSTLEIQRTEQGDSAMYLCASSQQKGGRSYNEQYFGPGTRLTVT.

This chain links TRBV28 with TRBJ1-2, with D maybe TRBD1 (6 bases). The CDR3 spans 14 residues. V was cut by 4 bases and J by 8 bases, with 17 bases left in between. Germline values: CDR1 MDHEN, CDR2 SYDVKM. Written as DNA, the CDR3 is TGTGCCAGCAGTTCCTTGAGGGGGGCGCAGGGCTACACCTTC. Protein product: CASSSLRGAQGYTF.

In regard to this clonotype: The junction departs from the called germline gene at one end, perhaps through a read error. The V and J genes are TRBV4-1 and TRBJ1-3; D gene ambiguous. This CDR3 comprises 13 residues. Looked up from germline, CDR1 is MGHRA and CDR2 is YSYEKL. The CDR3 sequence: CASSQEVLQPTNF. The CDR3 region has the DNA TGCGCCAGCAGCCAAGAGGTGTTGCAGCCCACCAATTTT.

This clonotype was seen a few times. The V gene is TRBV6-1, the J gene TRBJ1-5; the match to TRBD1 covers 7 bases. The CDR3 has 15 amino acids. Germline values: CDR1 MNHNS, CDR2 SASEGT. V was clipped by 6 bases and J by 2 bases; unmatched bases: 7. The CDR3 DNA sequence: TGTGCCAGCAGACTACAGGGGTATCGCAATCAGCCCCAGCATTTT. It translates to CASRLQGYRNQPQHF.

The chain links TRBV20-1 to TRBJ2-5; unclear D gene. This CDR3 is built from 13 residues. Germline V gene data show CDR1 as DFQATT and CDR2 as SNEGSKA (reference sequence). V was shortened by 1 base and J by 0 bases, with 6 bases between the two germline ends. The CDR3 loop reads CSARAAYQETQYF. Written as DNA, the CDR3 is TGCAGTGCTAGAGCGGCGTACCAAGAGACCCAGTACTTC.

This chain uses TRBV27 with TRBJ1-2; D call uncertain. Between the trimmed V and J ends, which lost 2 bases and 8 bases, there was a span of 12 bases. The CDR3 is 13 amino acids. Germline CDR1 MNHEY, CDR2 SMNVEV (reference sequence). CDR3 coding DNA: TGTGCCAGCAGTTTAAAGGGTATTGACGGCTACACCTTC. It is translated as CASSLKGIDGYTF.

This clonotype was seen only a few times. J is TRBJ1-6 and V is TRBV9; D perhaps matches TRBD1 (6 bases). V lost 3 bases to trimming and J lost 7 bases, with 14 bases between them. The germline V gene encodes CDR1 SGDLS and CDR2 YYNGEE. This CDR3 contains 15 residues. The CDR3 region is CASSAQGSGNSPLHF. The DNA of the CDR3 is TGTGCCAGCAGCGCCCAGGGGTCTGGCAATTCACCCCTCCACTTT.